The 15 T cell receptor beta chains reported below all come from one sample, sequenced in a study of cytomegalovirus exposure and HLA in healthy donors. Primers included in the PCR were 60 Vbeta and 13 Jbeta primers. Clones were read by immunoSEQ multiplex PCR, and TCRdb kept only the in-frame ones, dropping some. The sample holds roughly 150,000 clones. The specimen sequenced was PBMCs. The receptors come from a woman aged 45-65 years in good health and CMV-seronegative.

This sequence joins TRBV30 and TRBJ2-2; no reliable D call. The germline V gene encodes CDR1 GTSNPN and CDR2 SVGIG (reference sequence). V was pared by 0 bases and J by 2 bases, with 13 bases between. The CDR3 spans 16 residues. In nucleotides, the CDR3 is TGTGCCTGGAGTGTAGGAACGACTCCTAACACCGGGGAGCTGTTTTTT. It translates to CAWSVGTTPNTGELFF.

The chain has TRBV27 and TRBJ2-7; 8 nucleotides agree with TRBD1. V was clipped by 6 bases and J by 7 bases; unmatched bases: 5. Looked up from germline, CDR1 is MNHEY and CDR2 is SMNVEV (reference sequence). This CDR3 contains 12 residues. For the CDR3, the DNA is TGTGCCAGCAGCCGGACAGGGAGAGAGCAGTACTTC. Translated, it gives CASSRTGREQYF.

The chain recombines TRBV9 with TRBJ2-1, with TRBD2 matching over 9 bases. The CDR3 spans 15 residues. With V trimmed by 6 bases and J by 4 bases, 8 bases remained unmatched. From germline, CDR1 is SGDLS and CDR2 YYNGEE. Written as DNA, the CDR3 is TGTGCCAGCACCATCGGAGCGGGAGGATACAATGAGCAGTTCTTC. As protein: CASTIGAGGYNEQFF.

The gene calls are TRBV7-6 and TRBJ2-4; 8 nucleotides agree with TRBD2. The CDR3 extends over 15 amino acids. The V and J ends lost 4 bases and 8 bases, in that order; junction bases with no gene match: 10. In germline, CDR1 is SGHVS, CDR2 FNYEAQ. CDR3 DNA sequence: TGTGCCAGCAGCTCGGGCGGGAGGAGGATAGACATTCAGTACTTC. Translation gives CASSSGGRRIDIQYF.

This sequence joins TRBV11-2 and TRBJ2-5, with 7 bases lining up with TRBD1. Losses at the gene ends were 5 bases for V and 4 bases for J; bases not matched to a gene: 7. The CDR3 runs 14 residues. The germline gives CDR1 SGHAT, CDR2 FQNNGV. The CDR3 nucleotides are TGTGCCAGCAGCATCGGACAGGCACTAGAGACCCAGTACTTC. It encodes CASSIGQALETQYF.

V is TRBV9 and J is TRBJ2-6, with 7 bases lining up with TRBD1. The CDR3 contains 13 residues. Trimming cost V 4 bases and J 9 bases; bases outside gene matches: 4. Per the germline V gene, CDR1 is SGDLS and CDR2 is YYNGEE. For the CDR3, the DNA is TGTGCCAGCAGCTCCGGGACAGTCAACGTCCTGACTTTC. This encodes CASSSGTVNVLTF.

The chain links TRBV7-3 to TRBJ1-2; 8 bases align to TRBD1. Germline values: CDR1 SGHTA, CDR2 FQGTGA. J was trimmed by 3 bases and V by 5 bases; bases with no gene match: 5. There are 14 residues in the CDR3. The CDR3 DNA follows: TGTGCCAGCAGCATTGGGGGACAGGACTATGGCTACACCTTC. Amino acids: CASSIGGQDYGYTF.

The chain uses TRBV30 and TRBJ1-1; the D gene is possibly TRBD1 (5 bases). Germline values: CDR1 GTSNPN, CDR2 SVGIG (reference sequence). CDR3 length: 13 residues. Trimming left V 1 base short and J 10 bases short, with 16 bases between. CDR3 sequence: CAWSDQGRERAFF. The DNA for the CDR3 is TGTGCCTGGAGTGACCAGGGTCGTGAGAGAGCTTTCTTT.

A word on this clone: An end of the junction differs from the germline gene, which may be a read error. The CDR3 here is CARSSGTGSETQYF. The CDR3 DNA sequence: TGTGCCCGCAGCTCCGGGACAGGGTCAGAGACCCAGTACTTC. The rearrangement joins TRBV13 to TRBJ2-5; 9 bases map to TRBD1. The CDR3 is 14 amino acids. Germline assignment: CDR1 PRHDT and CDR2 FYEKMQ (reference sequence).

The CDR3 here is CASSSPRDSGETQYF. The CDR3 bases are TGTGCCAGCAGTTCTCCCCGGGACAGTGGAGAGACCCAGTACTTC. The V call is TRBV28, the J call TRBJ2-5, with TRBD1 identical over 7 bases. This CDR3 spans 15 amino acids. J was trimmed by 4 bases and V by 4 bases; bases with no gene match: 9. The germline V gene encodes CDR1 MDHEN and CDR2 SYDVKM.

The chain combines TRBV11-2 with TRBJ2-1; D perhaps matches TRBD2 (6 bases). The V gene's germline CDR1 is SGHAT and CDR2 FQNNGV. This CDR3 comprises 15 residues. Trimming shortened V by 4 bases and J by 10 bases, and 20 bases separated the two germline ends. This CDR3 reads CASSWRAGSSPEQFF. The CDR3 DNA sequence: TGTGCCAGCAGCTGGCGAGCCGGGAGTTCACCCGAGCAGTTCTTC.

J is TRBJ2-7 and V is TRBV5-1; D possibly corresponds to TRBD2 (6 bases). Germline-derived CDR1 and CDR2 are SGHRS and YFSETQ. V dropped 0 bases and J dropped 3 bases, with 13 bases sitting between them. This CDR3 has 15 residues. The CDR3 DNA reads as TGCGCCAGCAGCTTGGGGCAGAGGAGGGACTACGAGCAGTACTTC. Its translation: CASSLGQRRDYEQYF.

The chain employs TRBV18 and TRBJ1-1; perhaps TRBD1 as D (5 bases). The CDR3 is 15 residues long. Germline V gene lookup returns CDR1 KGHSH and CDR2 LQKENI. Trimming cost V 3 bases and J 3 bases, with 14 bases left between them. CDR3 DNA sequence: TGTGCCAGCTCACCGCGGGACGCAAGGGACACTGAAGCTTTCTTT. Protein sequence: CASSPRDARDTEAFF.

This chain connects TRBV2 to TRBJ1-2; D is unclear. Per the germline V gene, CDR1 is SNHLY and CDR2 is FYNNEI. Trimming left V 2 bases short and J 2 bases short, with 12 bases between. This CDR3 is built from 15 residues. CDR3: CASSEWASANYGYTF. For the CDR3, the DNA is TGTGCCAGCAGTGAATGGGCCTCCGCAAACTATGGCTACACCTTC.

This chain links TRBV9 with TRBJ2-2, with 12 bases fitting TRBD2. With 4 bases clipped from V and 8 bases from J, the junction kept 15 bases outside the gene matches. Germline CDR1 is SGDLS and CDR2 is YYNGEE. The CDR3 extends over 18 amino acids. CDR3 in amino acids: CASSPRLAGDYGVGELFF. In DNA, the CDR3 is TGTGCCAGCAGCCCTCGACTAGCGGGGGACTACGGAGTGGGGGAGCTGTTTTTT. The variable domain in full, with the rest retrieved from reference TRBV9 and TRBJ2-2, is DSGVTQTPKHLITATGQRVTLRCSPRSGDLSVYWYQQSLDQGLQFLIQYYNGEERAKGNILERFSAQQFPDLHSELNLSSLELGDSALYFCASSPRLAGDYGVGELFFGEGSRLTVL.